This TCR beta chain was observed in a study of graft-versus-host responses after intestinal transplantation. Study-level background: For 2 to 4 years after anti-thymocyte globulin induction, all recipients took tacrolimus and steroids. Study-wide results and caveats: Allografts of one patient group, those with graft-donor T cell macrochimerism, had high graft-versus-host to host-versus-graft clonal ratios. Recipient marrow showed GvH clones, some seen first in ileum or blood. Among circulating GvH clones, peak levels were associated with early post-transplant declines in HvG clones.

Trimming removed 0 bases from V and 4 bases from J, with 3 bases in between. CDR1 WNHNN and CDR2 SYGVQD come from the germline V gene (reference sequence). This CDR3 contains 13 residues. Produced via immunoSEQ multiplex PCR; TCRdb's table is partial and in-frame only. Found here are about 80,000 clones, roughly 90% of them singletons; the top ten hold about 0.67%. A note on this clone: Its antigen is currently unknown.

The sample consisted of PBMCs, taken 98 days after intestinal transplantation. This receptor was identified in a human patient who received an intestinal transplant, so some T cells may come from the graft donor. The chain uses TRBV10-1 and TRBJ2-2; D call uncertain. CDR3 nucleotide sequence: TGCGCCAGCAGTGAGTCGATCACCGGGGAGCTGTTTTTT. It translates to CASSESITGELFF.